This entry lists 8 T cell receptor beta chains sequenced from one sample in a study of cytomegalovirus exposure and HLA in healthy donors. The PCR was carried out with 60 Vbeta primers and 13 Jbeta primers. Clones were read by immunoSEQ multiplex PCR, and TCRdb kept only the in-frame ones, dropping some. In total, the table holds 150,000 to 200,000 clones. The sequenced sample consisted of PBMCs. Receptors originate from a boy younger than 18 in good health and CMV-seronegative.

The chain combines TRBV30 with TRBJ2-1; TRBD2 matches 15 bases. V was clipped by 2 bases and J by 7 bases; unmatched bases: 3. This CDR3 spans 15 amino acids. CDR1 GTSNPN and CDR2 SVGIG come from the germline V gene (reference sequence). The CDR3 bases are TGTGCCTGGAGTCCCGGGACTAGCGGGGGGAATGAGCAGTTCTTC. It translates to CAWSPGTSGGNEQFF.

The chain combines TRBV7-2 with TRBJ1-5; TRBD1 matches at 8 bases. The CDR3 extends over 13 amino acids. From germline, CDR1 is SGHTA and CDR2 FQGNSA. V dropped 10 bases and J dropped 7; count of bases not matched to a gene: 9. The CDR3 here is CATAGGAWQPQHF. In DNA form, the CDR3 reads TGTGCCACCGCAGGGGGCGCTTGGCAGCCCCAGCATTTT.

The rearrangement links TRBV2 to TRBJ2-2; TRBD1 is a possible D gene (8 bases). Germline lookup yields CDR1 SNHLY and CDR2 FYNNEI. Trimming took 5 bases from V and 2 from J, leaving 15 bases between them. The CDR3 loop spans 16 amino acids. As DNA, the CDR3 is TGTGCCAGCAGTTTAAACAGGGGGGGAAACACCGGGGAGCTGTTTTTT. Translated, it gives CASSLNRGGNTGELFF.

This chain uses TRBV5-4 with TRBJ1-1; TRBD1 matches 7 bases. The ends lost 4 bases at V and 1 base at J; junction bases unmatched: 7. The CDR3 extends over 15 amino acids. Germline-derived CDR1 and CDR2 are SGHNT and YYREEE (reference sequence). CDR3 residues: CASSHRQGWNTEAFF. CDR3 nucleotide sequence: TGTGCCAGCAGCCACCGACAGGGCTGGAACACTGAAGCTTTCTTT.

The chain has TRBV5-6 and TRBJ2-1; 9 bases align to TRBD1. Trimming cost V 0 bases and J 6 bases; bases outside gene matches: 7. CDR1 is SGHDT and CDR2 is YYEEEE in the germline V gene. The CDR3 sequence is 16 residues long. The CDR3: CASSLGYRGQGNEQFF. For the CDR3, the DNA is TGTGCCAGCAGCTTGGGGTACAGGGGGCAGGGCAATGAGCAGTTCTTC.

The rearrangement joins TRBV10-3 to TRBJ1-1, with 8 nucleotides matching TRBD1. CDR1 and CDR2 (germline): ENHRY, SYGVKD. Trimming cost V 0 bases and J 1 base; bases outside gene matches: 1. The CDR3 extends over 15 amino acids. The CDR3 sequence: CAISESTGENTEAFF. The CDR3 bases are TGTGCCATCAGTGAGTCGACAGGGGAGAACACTGAAGCTTTCTTT.

The chain couples TRBV4-3 to TRBJ2-3; 11 nucleotides match TRBD2. J lost 5 bases, V lost 6 bases, and 13 bases had no gene match. CDR3 length: 17 amino acids. Germline V CDR1 and CDR2: LGHNA, YSLEER. The CDR3 region has the DNA TGCGCCAGCAGTGTTATTGGTAGCGGGGGGGACGTAGATACGCAGTATTTT. Amino acids: CASSVIGSGGDVDTQYF.

In DNA, the CDR3 is TGTGCCAGCAGCTTTAGGCCTAAGACCGAGACGGGTAACTCCTACAATGAGCAGTTCTTC. The encoded protein is CASSFRPKTETGNSYNEQFF. This chain uses TRBV7-6 with TRBJ2-1, with D unresolved. The CDR3 spans 20 residues. In germline, CDR1 is SGHVS, CDR2 FNYEAQ. The ends were cut back, 3 bases at V and 0 bases at J, with 24 bases in the middle.